Below are 9 T cell receptor beta chains sequenced from a single sample in a study of blood T cell repertoires in COVID-19. Method: immunoSEQ multiplex PCR; TCRdb's copy keeps in-frame clones and lacks some. The table lists about 93,000 clones, 89% of them singletons, with less than 2.5% in the top ten. The material sequenced was peripheral blood. The source of these receptors is a man aged 45-65 years with acute or convalescent COVID-19.

The V gene is TRBV30, the J gene TRBJ1-2; TRBD1 matches at 8 bases. This CDR3 is built from 14 residues. Germline V CDR1 and CDR2: GTSNPN, SVGIG (reference sequence). The J segment lost 5 bases and the V segment lost 2 bases, leaving 7 bases of the junction unmatched. CDR3: CAWSPDRAGYGYTF. As DNA, the CDR3 is TGTGCCTGGAGTCCGGACAGGGCTGGTTATGGCTACACCTTC.

V usage is TRBV24-1 and J usage is TRBJ2-3; TRBD2 matches at 10 bases. Per germline, CDR1 KGHDR and CDR2 SFDVKD. The CDR3 contains 17 residues. The trim removed 1 base at V and 3 bases at J, leaving 6 bases unmatched. The CDR3 loop reads CATSDLKRGGKTDTQYF. The CDR3 DNA is TGTGCCACCAGTGATTTAAAGCGGGGGGGAAAGACAGATACGCAGTATTTT.

The chain is built from TRBV24-1 and TRBJ2-7; D may be TRBD1 (6 bases). There are 16 residues in the CDR3. The germline CDR1 and CDR2 sequences are KGHDR and SFDVKD. Trimming stripped 3 bases from V and 7 bases from J, with 21 bases between. CDR3 in DNA: TGTGCCACCAGTGATGGGCTTGGGGGCAGCCTCTGGGAGCAGTACTTC. It codes for CATSDGLGGSLWEQYF.

This clone turned up a few times. The chain joins TRBV6-5 to TRBJ1-6; D possibly corresponds to TRBD1 (5 bases). V was trimmed by 5 bases and J by 10 bases, leaving 12 bases between them. The CDR3 has 13 residues. Germline V gives CDR1 MNHEY, CDR2 SVGAGI. CDR3 sequence: CASSRGRESPLHF. The DNA of the CDR3 is TGTGCCAGCAGTCGGGGGAGGGAATCACCCCTCCACTTT.

This clone showed up just a few times. The rearrangement links TRBV2 to TRBJ1-6; D may be TRBD1 (5 bases). From germline, CDR1 is SNHLY and CDR2 FYNNEI. This CDR3 spans 19 amino acids. The V and J ends lost 7 bases and 2 bases respectively, with 24 bases between them. CDR3 protein: CASTKTLIRVGAYNSPLHF. CDR3 bases: TGTGCCAGCACGAAAACCCTGATCAGGGTAGGCGCCTATAATTCACCCCTCCACTTT.

The J gene is TRBJ2-3, the V gene TRBV5-1, with 8 bases fitting TRBD2. With 0 bases clipped from V and 1 base from J, the junction kept 4 bases outside the gene matches. Germline CDR1 is SGHRS and CDR2 is YFSETQ. This CDR3 is 16 amino acids long. CDR3 loop: CASSLAGRAGTDTQYF. CDR3 DNA: TGCGCCAGCAGCTTGGCCGGGAGGGCCGGCACAGATACGCAGTATTTT. Drawing the rest from reference TRBV5-1 and TRBJ2-3, the complete variable domain is KAGVTQTPRYLIKTRGQQVTLSCSPISGHRSVSWYQQTPGQGLQFLFEYFSETQRNKGNFPGRFSGRQFSNSRSEMNVSTLELGDSALYLCASSLAGRAGTDTQYFGPGTRLTVL.

The J gene is TRBJ1-4, the V gene TRBV30; D unclear. Germline CDR1 and CDR2: GTSNPN and SVGIG (reference sequence). The CDR3 is 17 amino acids. The V end was cut by 0 bases, the J end by 0 bases, with 14 bases between. CDR3 protein: CAWSVLGEVATNEKLFF. The CDR3 DNA sequence: TGTGCCTGGAGTGTACTGGGAGAAGTTGCAACTAATGAAAAACTGTTTTTT. The full variable domain, in which reference TRBV30 and TRBJ1-4 provide the parts outside the CDR3, is SQTIHQWPATLVQPVGSPLSLECTVEGTSNPNLYWYRQAAGRGLQLLFYSVGIGQISSEVPQNLSASRPQDRQFILSSKKLLLSDSGFYLCAWSVLGEVATNEKLFFGSGTQLSVL.

The CDR3 bases are TGCAGCGTGATAGACAGGGGTGGTCGGACTGAAGCTTTCTTT. Translation: CSVIDRGGRTEAFF. The gene calls are TRBV29-1 and TRBJ1-1; 8 bases are shared with TRBD1. The CDR3 totals 14 residues. Germline trimming cut 6 bases from V and 5 bases from J; bases unmatched to any gene: 11. Germline lookup yields CDR1 SQVTM and CDR2 ANQGSEA. Full variable domain (missing parts from reference TRBV29-1 and TRBJ1-1): SAVISQKPSRDICQRGTSLTIQCQVDSQVTMMFWYRQQPGQSLTLIATANQGSEATYESGFVIDKFPISRPNLTFSTLTVSNMSPEDSSIYLCSVIDRGGRTEAFFGQGTRLTVV.

This chain joins TRBV5-1 and TRBJ1-2, with TRBD1 matching over 9 bases. Trimming took 3 bases from V and 6 from J; bases not matched to a gene: 6. The CDR3 consists of 14 residues. Germline CDR1 is SGHRS and CDR2 is YFSETQ. For the CDR3, the DNA is TGCGCCAGCAGCTCCCCGGACAGGGGCGATGGCTACACCTTC. Its protein product is CASSSPDRGDGYTF.